The sequence of this TCR beta chain was determined in a study of blood T cells in healthy people across ages. PCR was performed a second time for about 7 to 11 cycles using a sample-barcoded 5' primer and a J-beta primer mix. TCRdb reprocessed the 5' RACE reads with MiXCR, giving one entry per CDR3 protein. The sample has about 930,000 distinct CDR3 sequences, 25% to 30% seen once. V gave up 5 bases and J gave up 3 bases, with 14 bases separating them. CDR1 SGHTA and CDR2 FQGNSA come from the germline V gene. The length of the CDR3 is 14 residues. These records were also assigned to another study, of T cells of mothers and their children.

V gene TRBV7-2 combines with J gene TRBJ2-7; a weak D match, TRBD2 (7 bases). The sample comprised blood. The sequence was collected from a woman between 40 and 55 years old in good health. CDR3 sequence reads: CTSSPERGHYEQYF. For the CDR3, the DNA is TGTACCAGCAGCCCTGAGCGGGGACACTACGAGCAGTACTTC.